Each of the 13 T cell receptor beta chains below was sequenced from the same sample in a study of blood T cell repertoires in COVID-19. Profiling relied on immunoSEQ multiplex PCR, and the TCRdb table lists in-frame clones only, not all of them. Of 150,000 to 200,000 clones in the sample, 81% are singletons; the top ten hold approximately 11%. Sequenced material: peripheral blood. The origin of the receptors is a man between 60 and 75 years old with active or convalescent COVID-19.

The chain recombines TRBV5-6 with TRBJ2-2; D gene uncertain. Trimming removed 4 bases from V and 6 bases from J, with 19 bases in between. This CDR3 has 16 amino acids. Germline lookup yields CDR1 SGHDT and CDR2 YYEEEE. The CDR3 coding sequence is TGTGCCAGCAGCGCCGCAGGCCCCCTTCGCGCCGGGGAGCTGTTTTTT. Translated: CASSAAGPLRAGELFF.

The gene calls are TRBV19 and TRBJ1-1; TRBD1 aligns across 7 bases. CDR3 length equals 14 residues. CDR1 and CDR2 from the germline V gene are LNHDA and SQIVND (reference sequence). V shed 3 bases and J 1 base; nucleotides not matched to a gene: 2. CDR3 protein: CASSIDRANTEAFF. CDR3 sequence (DNA): TGTGCCAGTAGTATCGACAGGGCGAACACTGAAGCTTTCTTT.

The rearrangement joins TRBV19 to TRBJ2-3; D uncertain. The CDR3 sequence is 13 residues long. Germline CDR1 LNHDA, CDR2 SQIVND (reference sequence). With 5 bases removed from V and 2 bases from J, the gap between germline ends came to 8 bases. The CDR3 DNA is TGTGCCAGTAGTTTCCTGGCCACAGATACGCAGTATTTT. Translating gives CASSFLATDTQYF.

The gene calls are TRBV10-1 and TRBJ2-7; 13 bases agree with TRBD2. The germline CDR1 and CDR2 sequences are WNHNN and SYGVQD (reference sequence). Trimming took 4 bases from V and 2 from J; bases not matched to a gene: 2. CDR3 length: 15 residues. The CDR3 here is CASSGTSGRAYEQYF. CDR3 DNA: TGCGCCAGCAGTGGGACTAGCGGGAGAGCCTACGAGCAGTACTTC.

The rearrangement links TRBV28 to TRBJ2-7; 9 positions agree with TRBD1. The CDR3 loop spans 16 amino acids. Germline CDR1 reads MDHEN; CDR2 reads SYDVKM. The V segment lost 4 bases and the J segment 6 bases; nucleotides outside the gene matches: 13. CDR3 DNA: TGTGCCAGCAGTTCCGCCCCGGGACAGGGAGCGCCCGAGCAGTACTTC. Translating it yields CASSSAPGQGAPEQYF.

CDR3: CASSLGGTGEEPQHF. CDR3 nucleotide sequence: TGCGCCAGCAGCTTGGGGGGGACAGGGGAAGAGCCCCAGCATTTT. The V and J genes are TRBV5-1 and TRBJ1-5, with 10 bases aligning to TRBD1. V shed 0 bases and J 8 bases; nucleotides not matched to a gene: 5. The germline V gene has CDR1 SGHRS and CDR2 YFSETQ. CDR3 length: 15 amino acids.

The CDR3 loop reads CASSPQAGVQNEQFF. CDR3 bases: TGTGCCAGCAGTCCTCAAGCGGGAGTGCAGAATGAGCAGTTCTTC. The chain is built from TRBV28 and TRBJ2-1; the match to TRBD2 covers 8 bases. The CDR3 consists of 15 residues. V lost 5 bases and J lost 7; bases outside the gene matches: 10. Germline CDR1 reads MDHEN; CDR2 reads SYDVKM.

There are a few counts of this clone. The V call is TRBV7-9, the J call TRBJ1-5; 8 positions match TRBD1. Germline-derived CDR1 and CDR2 are SEHNR and FQNEAQ (reference sequence). CDR3 length equals 15 residues. Trimming took 4 bases from V and 5 from J; bases not matched to a gene: 7. As DNA, the CDR3 is TGTGCCAGCAGCTCTTGGACAGGGCTTGATCAGCCCCAGCATTTT. Protein: CASSSWTGLDQPQHF.

This clone was recorded only once. The genes are TRBV5-1 and TRBJ2-7; 8 bases fit TRBD1. CDR3 size: 12 residues. J gave up 6 bases and V 4 bases, and 3 bases lay outside the gene matches. Germline V gene data show CDR1 as SGHRS and CDR2 as YFSETQ. CDR3 bases: TGCGCCAGCAGCGCTACAGGGGGCGAGCAGTACTTC. Amino acids: CASSATGGEQYF. The full variable domain, its missing parts supplied by reference TRBV5-1 and TRBJ2-7, is KAGVTQTPRYLIKTRGQQVTLSCSPISGHRSVSWYQQTPGQGLQFLFEYFSETQRNKGNFPGRFSGRQFSNSRSEMNVSTLELGDSALYLCASSATGGEQYFGPGTRLTVT.

This clone was detected only a few times. The chain links TRBV25-1 to TRBJ2-7, with 7 bases aligning to TRBD1. The CDR3 runs to 15 residues. Germline CDR1 MGHDK, CDR2 SYGVNS. V lost 5 bases, J lost 1 base, and 8 bases stayed unmatched. CDR3 in DNA: TGTGCCAGCAGTTCCGACGAACAGGGGTCCTACGAGCAGTACTTC. Translating gives CASSSDEQGSYEQYF.

The gene calls are TRBV5-1 and TRBJ2-5; 10 positions match TRBD1. The germline CDR1 and CDR2 sequences are SGHRS and YFSETQ. V was clipped by 4 bases and J by 5 bases; unmatched bases: 5. The CDR3 extends over 14 amino acids. The CDR3 loop reads CASSGGTGVETQYF. The CDR3 region has the DNA TGCGCCAGCAGCGGAGGGACAGGGGTGGAGACCCAGTACTTC.

The chain couples TRBV11-3 to TRBJ2-2; maybe TRBD2 (5 bases). Germline assignment: CDR1 SGHNT and CDR2 YENEEA. V lost 0 bases and J 7 bases, leaving 6 bases between the germline ends. This CDR3 has 13 residues. The CDR3 loop is CASSLDRGGELFF. The CDR3 nucleotides are TGTGCCAGCAGCTTAGATCGGGGCGGGGAGCTGTTTTTT.

This clone was seen more than once but under ten times. V usage is TRBV14 and J usage is TRBJ1-6; D uncertain. Germline CDR1 and CDR2: SGHDN and FVKESK. This CDR3 has 18 residues. Between the trimmed V and J ends, which lost 2 bases and 0 bases, there was a span of 14 bases. This CDR3 is CASSQYRGRSSYNSPLHF. The CDR3 coding sequence is TGTGCCAGCAGCCAATACCGAGGGAGGAGCTCCTATAATTCACCCCTCCACTTT.